The T cell receptor beta chain under discussion was sequenced for a study of blood T cell repertoires in COVID-19. In the study overall: In each case, the material was cDNA or gDNA derived from T cells, B-cell-depleted T cells, or PBMCs.

After removal of 1 base from V and 0 bases from J, the junction contained 5 bases not matched to a gene. The CDR3 spans 17 residues. From germline, CDR1 is LGHNA and CDR2 YNFKEQ. The age range of participants was 18 to 89 years, with residence in roughly 25 US areas. Two negative PCRs, clearance, or symptom resolution characterized the recovered Cohort 3 donors. Per the authors' pipeline: Amplification of reference gene primers was used by the study to estimate nucleated cell counts. Some clones are missing from TCRdb's copy, which holds only in-frame ones; the method was immunoSEQ multiplex PCR. V, J and clone size reflect that table, while D and trimming were determined from the DNA. The sample lists around 130,000 clones, around 83% occurring once.

The clonotype was recovered from a man aged 30-40 years who had recovered from COVID-19. The chain is built from TRBV4-2 and TRBJ2-4, with 8 nucleotides matching TRBD2. The sequencing sample was made of PBMCs or T cells enriched from blood (not recorded which). In DNA form, the CDR3 reads TGTGCCAGCAGCCAAGGAGGCGGGGGGATAGCCAAAAACATTCAGTACTTC. Its protein is CASSQGGGGIAKNIQYF.